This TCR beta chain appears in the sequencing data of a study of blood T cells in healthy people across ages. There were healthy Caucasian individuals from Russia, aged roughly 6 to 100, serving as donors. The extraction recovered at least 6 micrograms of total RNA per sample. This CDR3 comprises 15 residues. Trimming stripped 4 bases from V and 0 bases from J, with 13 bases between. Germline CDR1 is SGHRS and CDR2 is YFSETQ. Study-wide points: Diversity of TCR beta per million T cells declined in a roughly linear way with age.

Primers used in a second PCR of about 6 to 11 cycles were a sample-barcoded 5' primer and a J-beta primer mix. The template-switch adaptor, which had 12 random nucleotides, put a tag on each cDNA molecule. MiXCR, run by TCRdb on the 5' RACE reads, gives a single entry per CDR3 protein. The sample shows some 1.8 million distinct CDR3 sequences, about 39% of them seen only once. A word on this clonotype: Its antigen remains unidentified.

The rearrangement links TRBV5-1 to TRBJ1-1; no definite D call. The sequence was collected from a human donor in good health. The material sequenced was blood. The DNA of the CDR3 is TGCGCCAGCAGCCCAACGTCCTCATTGAACACTGAAGCTTTCTTT. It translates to CASSPTSSLNTEAFF.